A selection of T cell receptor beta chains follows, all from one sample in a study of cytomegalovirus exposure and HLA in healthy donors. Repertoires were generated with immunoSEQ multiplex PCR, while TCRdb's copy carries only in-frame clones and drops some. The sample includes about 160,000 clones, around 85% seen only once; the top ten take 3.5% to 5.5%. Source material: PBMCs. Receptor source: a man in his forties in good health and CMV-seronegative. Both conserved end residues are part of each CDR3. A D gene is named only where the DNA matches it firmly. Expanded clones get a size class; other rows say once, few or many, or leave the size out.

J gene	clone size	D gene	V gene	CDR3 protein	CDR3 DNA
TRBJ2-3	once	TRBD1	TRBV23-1	CASSQFRDRGTDTQYF	TGCGCCAGCAGTCAATTCCGGGACAGGGGGACAGATACGCAGTATTTT
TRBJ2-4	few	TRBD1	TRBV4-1	CASSPGTAPTQNIQYF	TGCGCCAGCAGCCCAGGGACAGCCCCTACCCAAAACATTCAGTACTTC
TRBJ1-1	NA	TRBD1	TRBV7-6	CASSFKPGQGTDTEAFF	TGTGCCAGCAGCTTTAAACCGGGACAGGGGACGGACACTGAAGCTTTCTTT
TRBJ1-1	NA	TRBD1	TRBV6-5	CASSSNSRDREAFF	TGTGCCAGCAGTTCCAACAGCCGGGACAGGGAAGCTTTCTTT
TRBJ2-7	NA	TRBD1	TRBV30	CAWKRTGYEQYF	TGTGCCTGGAAAAGGACAGGGTACGAGCAGTACTTC
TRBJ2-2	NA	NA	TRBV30	CAWSLVATGELFF	TGTGCCTGGAGTCTAGTAGCCACCGGGGAGCTGTTTTTT
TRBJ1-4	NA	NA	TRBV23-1	CASSRGRTNEKLFF	TGCGCCAGCAGTCGGGGGCGGACTAATGAAAAACTGTTTTTT
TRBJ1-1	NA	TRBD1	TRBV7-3	CASSLQGANTEAFF	TGTGCCAGCAGCTTACAGGGGGCGAACACTGAAGCTTTCTTT
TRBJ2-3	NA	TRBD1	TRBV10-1	CASSDRGQGGTDTQYF	TGCGCCAGCAGTGACCGCGGACAGGGTGGGACAGATACGCAGTATTTT
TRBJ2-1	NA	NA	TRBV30	CAWSKGRTSYNEQFF	TGTGCCTGGAGTAAGGGGCGGACCTCCTACAATGAGCAGTTCTTC
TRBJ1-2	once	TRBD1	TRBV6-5	CASSFGTGIGYTF	TGTGCCAGCTCTTTTGGGACAGGGATTGGCTACACCTTC
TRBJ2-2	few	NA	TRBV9	CASSVAGVETGELFF	TGTGCCAGCAGCGTAGCGGGGGTGGAAACCGGGGAGCTGTTTTTT
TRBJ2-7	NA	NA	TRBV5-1	CASSLAYSGYEQYF	TGCGCCAGCAGCTTGGCCTATTCGGGGTACGAGCAGTACTTC
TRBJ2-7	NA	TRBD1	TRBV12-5	CASKGDRGYEQYF	TGTGCTAGTAAGGGGGACAGGGGTTACGAGCAGTACTTC
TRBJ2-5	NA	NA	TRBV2	CASRGRGQYF	TGTGCCAGCAGGGGCCGGGGGCAGTACTTC
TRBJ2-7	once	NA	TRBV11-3	CASSRTDMGQGEQYF	TGTGCCAGCAGCCGCACCGACATGGGTCAAGGCGAGCAGTACTTC
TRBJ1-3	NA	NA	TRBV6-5	CASQGGNTIYF	TGTGCCTCCCAGGGGGGAAACACCATATATTTT
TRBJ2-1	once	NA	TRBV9	CASSVGLDYNEQFF	TGTGCCAGCAGCGTCGGTCTAGACTACAATGAGCAGTTCTTC
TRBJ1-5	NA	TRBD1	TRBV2	CASTGQGNQPQHF	TGTGCCAGCACCGGACAGGGGAATCAGCCCCAGCATTTT
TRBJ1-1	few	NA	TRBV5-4	CASSLQGNTEAFF	TGTGCCAGCAGCTTACAGGGGAACACTGAAGCTTTCTTT
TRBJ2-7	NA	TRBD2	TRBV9	CASSPREGRYEQYF	TGTGCCAGCAGCCCCCGGGAGGGACGCTACGAGCAGTACTTC
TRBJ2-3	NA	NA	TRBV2	CASRLELSTDTQYF	TGTGCCAGCAGACTAGAACTGAGCACAGATACGCAGTATTTT
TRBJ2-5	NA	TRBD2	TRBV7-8	CASSLEVPGGSGSTQYF	TGTGCCAGCAGCTTAGAGGTTCCGGGGGGGAGTGGGTCGACCCAGTACTTC
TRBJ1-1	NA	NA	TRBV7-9	CASSPPGNTEAFF	TGTGCCAGCAGCCCCCCGGGGAACACTGAAGCTTTCTTT
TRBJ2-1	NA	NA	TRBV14	CASSQGQLRGNEQFF	TGTGCCAGCAGCCAAGGACAGCTTAGGGGCAATGAGCAGTTCTTC
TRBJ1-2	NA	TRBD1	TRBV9	CASSLRQGADGYTF	TGTGCCAGCAGCCTTAGACAGGGGGCCGATGGCTACACCTTC
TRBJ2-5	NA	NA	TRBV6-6	CASSYLSSSRETQYF	TGTGCCAGCAGTTACCTTAGCAGCTCTAGGGAGACCCAGTACTTC
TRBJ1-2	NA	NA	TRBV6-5	CASSYDSGPDGYTF	TGTGCCAGCAGTTATGACAGTGGACCGGATGGCTACACCTTC
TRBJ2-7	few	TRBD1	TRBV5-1	CASSLRTGASYEQYF	TGCGCCAGCAGTTTACGAACAGGGGCCTCCTACGAGCAGTACTTC
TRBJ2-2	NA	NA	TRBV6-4	CASSDFPAGELFF	TGTGCCAGCAGTGACTTCCCAGCCGGGGAGCTGTTTTTT
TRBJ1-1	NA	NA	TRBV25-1	CASRRNTEAFF	TGTGCCAGCAGGAGGAACACTGAAGCTTTCTTT
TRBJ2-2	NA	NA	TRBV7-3	CASSLGPGELFF	TGTGCCAGCAGCTTGGGCCCCGGGGAGCTGTTTTTT
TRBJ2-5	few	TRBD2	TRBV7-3	CASSPQAGGYETQYF	TGTGCCAGCAGCCCCCAGGCGGGGGGTTATGAGACCCAGTACTTC
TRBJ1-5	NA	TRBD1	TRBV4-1	CASSPWGTGGRQPQHF	TGCGCCAGCAGCCCCTGGGGGACAGGGGGCCGCCAGCCCCAGCATTTT
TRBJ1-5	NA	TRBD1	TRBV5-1	CASSLGTGSNQPQHF	TGCGCCAGCAGCTTGGGGACAGGTAGCAATCAGCCCCAGCATTTT
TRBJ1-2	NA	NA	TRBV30	CACYRVGYTF	TGTGCCTGCTACAGGGTTGGCTACACCTTC
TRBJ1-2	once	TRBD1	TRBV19	CASSGDRVYYGYTF	TGTGCCAGTAGTGGCGACAGGGTGTACTATGGCTACACCTTC
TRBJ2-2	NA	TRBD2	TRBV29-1	CSVAYGGVTGELFF	TGCAGCGTTGCATACGGGGGGGTCACCGGGGAGCTGTTTTTT
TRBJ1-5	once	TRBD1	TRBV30	CAWSDRGGQPQHF	TGTGCCTGGAGTGACAGGGGGGGTCAGCCCCAGCATTTT
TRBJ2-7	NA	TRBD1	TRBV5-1	CASSRQGADEQYF	TGCGCCAGCAGCCGACAGGGGGCCGACGAGCAGTACTTC
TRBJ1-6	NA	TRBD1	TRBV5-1	CASSLVTVGDRGPRNSPLHF	TGCGCCAGCAGCTTGGTGACGGTGGGGGACAGGGGGCCTCGTAATTCACCCCTCCACTTT
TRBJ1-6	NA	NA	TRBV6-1	CASTRDLNSPLHF	TGTGCCAGCACCCGGGATTTGAATTCACCCCTCCACTTT
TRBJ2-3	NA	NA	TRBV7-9	CASSTSTDTQYF	TGTGCCAGCAGCACAAGCACAGATACGCAGTATTTT
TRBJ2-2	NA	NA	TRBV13	CASSLAGTGELFF	TGTGCCAGCAGCTTAGCGGGTACCGGGGAGCTGTTTTTT
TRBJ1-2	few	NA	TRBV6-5	CASSYLDGYTF	TGTGCCAGCAGTTACTTAGATGGCTACACCTTC
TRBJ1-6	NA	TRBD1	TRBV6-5	CASSYHGTGRNSPLHF	TGTGCCAGCAGTTACCACGGGACAGGGCGCAATTCACCCCTCCACTTT
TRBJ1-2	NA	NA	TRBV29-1	CSVERGSTYGYTF	TGCAGCGTTGAAAGGGGAAGTACCTATGGCTACACCTTC
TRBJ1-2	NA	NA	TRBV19	CASSPEYDYGYTF	TGTGCCAGTAGTCCCGAGTACGACTATGGCTACACCTTC
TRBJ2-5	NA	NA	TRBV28	CASSLHGTLETQYF	TGTGCCAGCAGTCTCCACGGGACATTGGAGACCCAGTACTTC
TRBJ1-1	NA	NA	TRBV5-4	CASSLGTGMGTEAFF	TGTGCCAGCAGCTTGGGTACAGGGATGGGCACTGAAGCTTTCTTT
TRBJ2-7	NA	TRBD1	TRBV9	CASSVGRDRVHEQYF	TGTGCCAGCAGCGTAGGGCGGGACAGGGTCCACGAGCAGTACTTC
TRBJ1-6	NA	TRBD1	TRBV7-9	CASSFGTANNNLHF	TGTGCCAGCAGCTTTGGGACAGCAAATAACAACCTCCACTTT
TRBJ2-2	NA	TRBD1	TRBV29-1	CSAGQVPNTGELFF	TGCAGCGCCGGACAGGTGCCGAACACCGGGGAGCTGTTTTTT